A selection of T cell receptor beta chains follows, all from one sample in a study of blood T cell repertoires in COVID-19. TCRdb keeps only in-frame clones here, not all; method: immunoSEQ multiplex PCR. The table lists about 440,000 clones, 70% to 90% of them singletons. Source material: PBMCs or T cells enriched from blood (not recorded which). The receptors were sampled from a woman aged 18-35 years with acute COVID-19. Each CDR3 is given without its conserved first and last residue.

v_call cdr3_aa
TRBV2 ASCRLADSYEQY
TRBV14 ASSQRWGGARNEQF
TRBV5-8 ASSWGGVSNQPQH
TRBV18 ASSPRTSGSRNTGELF
TRBV4-1 ASSQEYPNEQF
TRBV7-9 ASAPKAGNNEQF
TRBV7-8 ASSLDRQRSGEEQY
TRBV2 ASSELRGYEQY
TRBV28 AIRPPTTYEQY
TRBV5-1 ASSLGRGNQPQH
TRBV2 ASIRGLLGETQY
TRBV28 ASSSGARTGELF
TRBV2 ASSVPLTGTGANEQY
TRBV12-5 ASGLSINTEAF
TRBV3-1/TRBV3-2 ASSPPHTMWRGGAYNEQF
TRBV27 ASSLWAFGSETYEQY
TRBV3-1/TRBV3-2 ASSQDYDRDDPDTQY
TRBV5-1 ASSFDIYEQY
TRBV6-2/TRBV6-3 ASSSRTSGRDYNEQF
TRBV7-6 ASSIYRGPNEKLF
TRBV4-1 ASSQVGSTYNEQF
TRBV2 ASSTGLHDYGYT
TRBV5-5 ASSLWRQTNTEAF
TRBV6-5 ASNRVDGYT
TRBV5-8 ASSSDRAGANVLT
TRBV30 AWSVLSTDTQY
TRBV12-5 ASGPYQDNEKLF
TRBV19 ASSIGADLYGYT
TRBV5-6 ASSWRDEQF
TRBV5-1 ASKKGDTVPYGYT
TRBV5-5 ASSYETGQGSPLH
TRBV29-1 SENRNTEAF
TRBV29-1 SGSGDADTQY
TRBV5-4 ASSLLGDYGYT
TRBV9 ASSQQGASYEQY
TRBV30 AWMKRGAYEQY
TRBV20-1 SARGPREQY
TRBV12-3/TRBV12-4 ASSFQTYEQY
TRBV6-5 ASSRPVVGGEAF
TRBV30 AWRLAGVQEQY
TRBV14 ASSQDRLKSGVWDNEQF
TRBV6-5 ASSWDRNYGYT
TRBV27 ASSPAGIQPQH
TRBV27 ASSLSSWQNEQF
TRBV3-1/TRBV3-2 ASSPPGAGGDEKLF
TRBV27 ASSPLTSGSKNEQY
TRBV4-1 ASSQEGSYGYT
TRBV19 ASRISAGRETQY
TRBV5-6 ASSIQGAGNQPQH
TRBV3-1/TRBV3-2 ASSQGLDVYNEQF
TRBV20-1 SASGARIEQF
TRBV9 ASSVRTTGDSPLH
TRBV14 ASSHYRDMGEAF
TRBV29-1 SVDQGRTEAF
TRBV7-3 ASSSQVGEDYT